A selection of T cell receptor beta chains follows, all from one sample in a study of early T cells in non-severe SARS-CoV-2 infection. One entry per CDR3 protein, called by TCRdb with MiXCR from the 5' RACE reads. Of about 46,000 distinct CDR3 sequences listed, almost 5.5% are singletons. The starting material was whole blood, obtained at baseline. The receptors were sampled from an adult who was a healthcare worker with PCR-confirmed SARS-CoV-2 infection or an uninfected control (not recorded which). CDR3s include the opening cysteine and the closing phenylalanine or tryptophan. D genes are given only for firm matches. Only some rows state a clone size, as once, few, many or a class for expanded clones.

TRBJ2-3 TRBD1 NA TRBV7-6 CASSLTGTGDTQYF TGTGCCAGCAGCCTCACTGGGACAGGAGATACGCAGTATTTT
TRBJ2-7 NA many TRBV20-1 CSARSFVGVTYEQYF TGCAGTGCTAGGTCTTTCGTCGGGGTCACCTACGAGCAGTACTTC
TRBJ1-2 NA many TRBV6-5 CASSPGVLTTNYGYTF TGTGCCAGCAGTCCAGGAGTCCTTACCACAAACTATGGCTACACCTTC
TRBJ2-7 TRBD2 many TRBV10-3 CAISVNPPGGGGYEQYF TGTGCCATCAGCGTAAATCCCCCTGGCGGGGGAGGCTACGAGCAGTACTTC
TRBJ2-7 NA many TRBV7-6 CASSLAGGLSYEQYF TGTGCCAGCAGCTTAGCGGGCGGCCTCTCCTACGAGCAGTACTTC
TRBJ2-1 NA many TRBV20-1 CSANRDSRAGDEQFF TGCAGTGCTAACCGGGACAGCCGGGCGGGGGATGAGCAGTTCTTC
TRBJ2-1 NA few TRBV29-1 CSVEVQGNEQFF TGCAGCGTTGAAGTACAAGGTAATGAGCAGTTCTTC
TRBJ2-2 NA many TRBV29-1 CSVEVGNTGELFF TGCAGCGTTGAAGTAGGGAATACCGGGGAGCTGTTTTTT
TRBJ2-3 NA few TRBV27 CASSNPTSTDTQYF TGTGCCAGCAGTAACCCGACATCCACAGATACGCAGTATTTT
TRBJ2-2 TRBD2 many TRBV5-1 CASSLGLAGVSGELFF TGCGCCAGCAGCCTGGGACTAGCGGGCGTGTCCGGGGAGCTGTTTTTT
TRBJ2-1 NA few TRBV5-1 CASAPDGSYNEQFF TGCGCCAGCGCCCCGGACGGCTCCTACAATGAGCAGTTCTTC
TRBJ1-1 NA many TRBV5-1 CASSLETAQTNTEAFF TGCGCCAGCAGCTTGGAAACGGCCCAGACGAACACTGAAGCTTTCTTT
TRBJ2-5 TRBD1 many TRBV7-6 CASSLTEDRGAETQYF TGTGCCAGCAGTCTTACCGAGGACAGGGGGGCAGAGACCCAGTACTTC
TRBJ1-4 NA many TRBV3-1 CASSQAGFSEKLFF TGTGCCAGCAGCCAAGCGGGGTTTAGTGAAAAACTGTTTTTT
TRBJ2-5 TRBD2 many TRBV7-8 CASSFQTSGRWQETQYF TGTGCCAGCAGCTTCCAGACTAGCGGGAGGTGGCAAGAGACCCAGTACTTC
TRBJ1-3 NA NA TRBV5-1 CASSLAGPQLGNTIYF TGCGCCAGCAGCTTGGCGGGACCCCAGCTAGGAAACACCATATATTTT
TRBJ2-6 TRBD1 many TRBV19 CASSIETGAGANVLTF TGTGCCAGTAGTATAGAGACAGGGGCTGGGGCCAACGTCCTGACTTTC
TRBJ2-1 NA many TRBV24-1 CATSDFEEQFF TGTGCCACCAGTGATTTCGAGGAGCAGTTCTTC
TRBJ1-2 NA many TRBV20-1 CSAESGSHYGYTF TGCAGTGCCGAGTCGGGCAGCCACTATGGCTACACCTTC
TRBJ2-7 TRBD2 many TRBV5-4 CASSLWTSREQYF TGTGCCAGCAGCTTATGGACTAGTCGCGAGCAGTACTTC
TRBJ2-6 TRBD1 many TRBV29-1 CSVRQGGANVLTF TGCAGCGTACGACAGGGTGGGGCCAACGTCCTGACTTTC
TRBJ2-3 NA few TRBV12-3/TRBV12-4 CASSLGGSTDTQYF TGTGCCAGCAGTTTAGGGGGGAGCACAGATACGCAGTATTTT
TRBJ2-1 TRBD2 many TRBV2 CASRRAGTSGRDEQFF TGTGCCAGCAGGAGAGCCGGGACTAGCGGGAGAGATGAGCAGTTCTTC
TRBJ1-2 NA many TRBV28 CASSFWGGAGGYTF TGTGCCAGCAGTTTTTGGGGTGGGGCCGGGGGCTACACCTTC
TRBJ2-5 NA many TRBV11-2 CASSLTVQETQYF TGTGCCAGCAGCTTGACGGTTCAAGAGACCCAGTACTTC
TRBJ2-1 NA medium-sized TRBV9 CAHGPAYNEQFF TGTGCCCACGGCCCCGCCTACAATGAGCAGTTCTTC
TRBJ2-7 NA many TRBV30 CAWKKRNPSYEQYF TGTGCCTGGAAGAAGCGGAACCCCTCCTACGAGCAGTACTTC
TRBJ1-1 TRBD1 many TRBV20-1 CSARDWAGGYTEAFF TGCAGTGCTAGAGATTGGGCAGGGGGTTACACTGAAGCTTTCTTT
TRBJ1-5 NA many TRBV6-2/TRBV6-3 CASGGGGGRDTPYSNQPQHF TGTGCCAGCGGAGGAGGGGGAGGCCGGGACACTCCCTATAGCAATCAGCCCCAGCATTTT
TRBJ2-7 NA few TRBV19 CASSMTGYEQYF TGTGCCAGTAGTATGACAGGCTACGAGCAGTACTTC
TRBJ2-3 NA NA TRBV7-6 CASSHFPLDTQYF TGTGCCAGCAGCCATTTCCCCCTAGATACGCAGTATTTT
TRBJ2-3 NA many TRBV2 CATKTGPDTQYF TGTGCCACCAAGACAGGTCCAGATACGCAGTATTTT
TRBJ2-7 NA many TRBV30 CAWSTWGSYEQYF TGTGCCTGGAGTACCTGGGGCTCCTACGAGCAGTACTTC
TRBJ2-1 TRBD2 few TRBV19 CASGDYLSSNEQFF TGTGCCAGTGGGGACTACTTATCTTCTAATGAGCAGTTCTTC
TRBJ2-5 TRBD1 many TRBV2 CASSLPPLRDRGRGETQYF TGTGCCAGCAGTCTGCCGCCGCTCCGGGACAGGGGGCGCGGAGAGACCCAGTACTTC
TRBJ1-1 TRBD1 NA TRBV12-5 CASGTTMTVPGGTEAFF TGTGCTAGTGGTACAACTATGACAGTCCCAGGGGGCACTGAAGCTTTCTTT
TRBJ2-5 NA NA TRBV7-9 CASNAGPAETQYF TGTGCCAGCAACGCCGGGCCGGCGGAGACCCAGTACTTC
TRBJ1-5 NA many TRBV5-1 CASSLGGDQPQHF TGCGCCAGCAGCTTGGGTGGGGATCAGCCCCAGCATTTT
TRBJ2-7 NA many TRBV19 CATGLPGEQYF TGTGCCACTGGACTCCCGGGGGAGCAGTACTTC
TRBJ1-2 TRBD1 many TRBV7-2 CASSLGTGAYYGYTF TGTGCCAGCAGCTTAGGGACAGGGGCCTACTATGGCTACACCTTC
TRBJ2-7 NA NA TRBV10-2 CASSDPPGVVSYEQYF TGCGCCAGCAGTGATCCCCCGGGGGTAGTAAGCTACGAGCAGTACTTC
TRBJ2-3 TRBD2 many TRBV10-2 CASTREAGTTTQYF TGCGCCAGCACGCGGGAGGCTGGCACTACTACGCAGTATTTT
TRBJ1-4 NA few TRBV18 CASSPKTNEKLFF TGTGCCAGCTCACCGAAGACTAATGAAAAACTGTTTTTT
TRBJ2-4 NA NA TRBV12-3/TRBV12-4 CASSPNPLDTGNIQYF TGTGCCAGCAGTCCCAACCCCCTCGACACGGGCAACATTCAGTACTTC
TRBJ2-3 TRBD2 many TRBV29-1 CSVDPRLAGVDTQYF TGCAGCGTTGATCCCCGACTAGCGGGAGTAGATACGCAGTATTTT
TRBJ2-5 TRBD2 many TRBV12-3/TRBV12-4 CASSPGLEVETQYF TGTGCCAGCAGCCCGGGACTAGAGGTGGAGACCCAGTACTTC
TRBJ1-4 NA many TRBV4-1 CASSQETRVATNEKLFF TGCGCCAGCAGCCAAGAAACCAGGGTAGCAACTAATGAAAAACTGTTTTTT
TRBJ2-3 NA few TRBV9 CASSVGPGRSTDTQYF TGTGCCAGCAGCGTAGGTCCCGGGAGAAGCACAGATACGCAGTATTTT
TRBJ2-1 TRBD2 many TRBV9 CASSGAGLASDEQFF TGTGCCAGCAGCGGGGCGGGACTAGCCTCCGATGAGCAGTTCTTC
TRBJ2-1 NA few TRBV18 CASSPLPGQSSYNEQFF TGTGCCAGCTCACCATTGCCCGGACAGAGCTCCTACAATGAGCAGTTCTTC
TRBJ2-1 TRBD2 many TRBV28 CASSGAGRSYNEQFF TGTGCCAGCAGTGGAGCGGGACGCTCCTACAATGAGCAGTTCTTC
TRBJ2-7 NA few TRBV7-2 CASSLKRSSSYEQYF TGTGCCAGCAGCTTAAAGCGGTCCAGCTCCTACGAGCAGTACTTC
TRBJ2-3 TRBD1 many TRBV20-1 CSALKGQSTDTQYF TGCAGTGCTCTAAAGGGACAGAGCACAGATACGCAGTATTTT
TRBJ2-1 NA many TRBV29-1 CSVFDGTIYNEQFF TGCAGCGTTTTCGACGGTACCATCTACAATGAGCAGTTCTTC
TRBJ2-5 TRBD2 many TRBV10-3 CAISVGGRTQETQYF TGTGCCATCAGTGTCGGCGGGAGGACCCAAGAGACCCAGTACTTC
TRBJ1-5 NA many TRBV29-1 CSVEAGGPQHF TGCAGCGTTGAAGCGGGCGGGCCCCAGCATTTT
TRBJ2-1 TRBD2 many TRBV12-3/TRBV12-4 CASSRESGSLLF TGTGCCAGCAGCAGGGAGAGCGGGAGTCTCCTCTTC
TRBJ2-3 TRBD1 many TRBV18 CASSGQGTDTQYF TGTGCCAGCTCAGGACAGGGGACAGATACGCAGTATTTT